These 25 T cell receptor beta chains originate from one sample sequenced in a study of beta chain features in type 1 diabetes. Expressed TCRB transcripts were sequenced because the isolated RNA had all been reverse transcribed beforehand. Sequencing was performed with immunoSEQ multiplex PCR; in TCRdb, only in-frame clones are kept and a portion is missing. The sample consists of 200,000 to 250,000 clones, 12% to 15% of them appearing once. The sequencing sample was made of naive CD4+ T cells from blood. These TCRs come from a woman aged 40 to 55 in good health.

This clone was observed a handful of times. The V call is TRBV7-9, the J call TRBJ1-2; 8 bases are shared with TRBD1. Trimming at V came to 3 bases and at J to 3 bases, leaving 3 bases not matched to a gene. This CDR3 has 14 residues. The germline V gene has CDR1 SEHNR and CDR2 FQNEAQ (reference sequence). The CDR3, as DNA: TGTGCCAGCAGCTTCGGACAGGGACACTATGGCTACACCTTC. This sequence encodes CASSFGQGHYGYTF. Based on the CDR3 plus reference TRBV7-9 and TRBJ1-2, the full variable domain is DTGVSQNPRHKITKRGQNVTFRCDPISEHNRLYWYRQTLGQGPEFLTYFQNEAQLEKSRLLSDRFSAERPKGSFSTLEIQRTEQGDSAMYLCASSFGQGHYGYTFGSGTRLTVV.

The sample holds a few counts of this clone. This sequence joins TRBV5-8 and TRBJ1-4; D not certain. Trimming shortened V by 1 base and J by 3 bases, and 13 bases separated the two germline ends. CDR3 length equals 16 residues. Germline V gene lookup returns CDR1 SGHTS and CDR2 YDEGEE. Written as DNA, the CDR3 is TGTGCCAGCAGCTTGTCACCCAACAGACCTAATGAAAAACTGTTTTTT. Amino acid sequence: CASSLSPNRPNEKLFF.

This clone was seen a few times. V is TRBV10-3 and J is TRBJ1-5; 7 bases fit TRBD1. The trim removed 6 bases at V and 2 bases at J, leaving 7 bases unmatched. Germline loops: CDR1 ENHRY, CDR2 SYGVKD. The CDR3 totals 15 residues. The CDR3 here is CAIREGGTGNQPQHF. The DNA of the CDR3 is TGTGCCATCAGGGAAGGAGGGACAGGCAATCAGCCCCAGCATTTT.

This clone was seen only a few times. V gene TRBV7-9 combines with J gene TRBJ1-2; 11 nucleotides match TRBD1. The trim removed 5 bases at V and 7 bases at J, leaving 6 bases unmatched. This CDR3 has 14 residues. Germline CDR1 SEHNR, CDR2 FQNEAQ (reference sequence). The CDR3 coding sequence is TGTGCCAGCAGCCCCGGACAGGGGGCAATTGGCTACACCTTC. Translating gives CASSPGQGAIGYTF.

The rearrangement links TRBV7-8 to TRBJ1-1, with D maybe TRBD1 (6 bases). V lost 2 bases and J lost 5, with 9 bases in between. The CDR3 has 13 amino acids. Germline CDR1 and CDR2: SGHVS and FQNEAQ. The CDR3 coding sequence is TGTGCCAGCAGCTTAAACAGGGAAACTGAAGCTTTCTTT. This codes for CASSLNRETEAFF.

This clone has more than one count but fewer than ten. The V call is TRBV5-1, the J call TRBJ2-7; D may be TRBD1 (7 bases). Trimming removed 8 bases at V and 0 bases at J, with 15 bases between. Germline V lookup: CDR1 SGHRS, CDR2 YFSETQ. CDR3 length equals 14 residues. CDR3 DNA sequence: TGCGCCAGTGCCCGCGGGACAGCCTCCTACGAGCAGTACTTC. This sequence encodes CASARGTASYEQYF.

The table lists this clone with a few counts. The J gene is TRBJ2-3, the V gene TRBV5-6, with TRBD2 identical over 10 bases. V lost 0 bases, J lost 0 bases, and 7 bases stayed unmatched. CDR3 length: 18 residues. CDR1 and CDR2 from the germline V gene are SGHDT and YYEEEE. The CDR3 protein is CASSLAVAGGPSTDTQYF. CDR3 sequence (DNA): TGTGCCAGCAGCTTGGCTGTAGCGGGGGGCCCCAGCACAGATACGCAGTATTTT. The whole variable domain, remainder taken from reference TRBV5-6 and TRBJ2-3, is DAGVTQSPTHLIKTRGQQVTLRCSPKSGHDTVSWYQQALGQGPQFIFQYYEEEERQRGNFPDRFSGHQFPNYSSELNVNALLLGDSALYLCASSLAVAGGPSTDTQYFGPGTRLTVL.

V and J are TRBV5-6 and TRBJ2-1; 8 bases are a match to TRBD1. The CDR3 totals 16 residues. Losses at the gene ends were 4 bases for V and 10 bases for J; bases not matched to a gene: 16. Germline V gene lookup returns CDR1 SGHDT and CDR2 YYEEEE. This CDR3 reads CASSRPPGQGSREQFF. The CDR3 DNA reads TGTGCCAGCAGCCGCCCCCCCGGACAGGGATCTCGAGAGCAGTTCTTC.

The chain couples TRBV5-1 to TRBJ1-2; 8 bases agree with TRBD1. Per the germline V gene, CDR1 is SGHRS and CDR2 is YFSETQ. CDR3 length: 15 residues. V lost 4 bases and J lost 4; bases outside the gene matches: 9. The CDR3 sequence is CASSPGRDRSYGYTF. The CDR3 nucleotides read TGCGCCAGCAGCCCGGGACGGGACAGGAGCTATGGCTACACCTTC. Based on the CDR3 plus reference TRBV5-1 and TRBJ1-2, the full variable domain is KAGVTQTPRYLIKTRGQQVTLSCSPISGHRSVSWYQQTPGQGLQFLFEYFSETQRNKGNFPGRFSGRQFSNSRSEMNVSTLELGDSALYLCASSPGRDRSYGYTFGSGTRLTVV.

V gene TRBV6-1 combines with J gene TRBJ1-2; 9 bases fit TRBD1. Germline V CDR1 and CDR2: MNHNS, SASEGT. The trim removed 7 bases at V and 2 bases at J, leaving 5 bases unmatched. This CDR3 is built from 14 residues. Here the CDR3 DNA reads TGTGCCAGCATCCTTGGACAGGGGAACTATGGCTACACCTTC. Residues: CASILGQGNYGYTF.

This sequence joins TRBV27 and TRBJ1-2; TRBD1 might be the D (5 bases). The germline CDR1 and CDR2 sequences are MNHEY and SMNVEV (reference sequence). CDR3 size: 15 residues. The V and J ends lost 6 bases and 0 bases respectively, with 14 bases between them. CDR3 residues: CASSGNRLSNYGYTF. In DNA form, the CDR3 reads TGTGCCAGCAGCGGTAACAGGCTTTCTAACTATGGCTACACCTTC.

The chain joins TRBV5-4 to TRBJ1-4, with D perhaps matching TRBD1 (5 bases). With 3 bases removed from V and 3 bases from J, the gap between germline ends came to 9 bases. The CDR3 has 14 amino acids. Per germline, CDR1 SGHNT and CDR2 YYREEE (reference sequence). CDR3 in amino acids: CASSSRDSNEKLFF. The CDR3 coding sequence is TGTGCCAGCAGCTCCCGGGACTCTAATGAAAAACTGTTTTTT.

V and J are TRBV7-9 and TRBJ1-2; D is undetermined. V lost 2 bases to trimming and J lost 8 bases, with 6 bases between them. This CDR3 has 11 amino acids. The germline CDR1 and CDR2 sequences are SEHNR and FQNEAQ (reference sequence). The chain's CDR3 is CASSLSGGYTF. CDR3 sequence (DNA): TGTGCCAGCAGCTTAAGTGGCGGCTACACCTTC.

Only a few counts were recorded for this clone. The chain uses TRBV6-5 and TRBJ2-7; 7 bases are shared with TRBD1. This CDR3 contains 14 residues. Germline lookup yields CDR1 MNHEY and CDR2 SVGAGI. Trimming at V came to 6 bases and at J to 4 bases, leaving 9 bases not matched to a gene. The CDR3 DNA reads TGTGCCAGCAGGGACACGGACAGGTCGTACGAGCAGTACTTC. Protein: CASRDTDRSYEQYF.

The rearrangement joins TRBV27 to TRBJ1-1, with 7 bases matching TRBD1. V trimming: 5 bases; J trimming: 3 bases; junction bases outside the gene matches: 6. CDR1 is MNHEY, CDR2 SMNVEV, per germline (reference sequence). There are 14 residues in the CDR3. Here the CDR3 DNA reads TGTGCCAGCAGTGAGTACAGGGGAGACACTGAAGCTTTCTTT. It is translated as CASSEYRGDTEAFF.

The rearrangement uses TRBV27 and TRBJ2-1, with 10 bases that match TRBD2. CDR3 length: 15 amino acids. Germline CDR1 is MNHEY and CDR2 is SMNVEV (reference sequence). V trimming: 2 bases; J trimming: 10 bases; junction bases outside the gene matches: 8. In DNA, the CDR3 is TGTGCCAGCAGTTTAATAGCGGGGGGCTCCGGGGAGCAGTTCTTC. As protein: CASSLIAGGSGEQFF.

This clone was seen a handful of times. The CDR3 loop reads CASSQLPGQSYNEQFF. CDR3 bases: TGTGCCAGCAGCCAATTACCGGGACAGTCCTACAATGAGCAGTTCTTC. This chain connects TRBV7-9 to TRBJ2-1, with 7 bases lining up with TRBD1. This CDR3 contains 16 residues. The germline CDR1 and CDR2 sequences are SEHNR and FQNEAQ (reference sequence). V lost 5 bases, J lost 1 base, and 8 bases stayed unmatched.

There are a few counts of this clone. This CDR3 reads CASSLTTVQETQYF. The DNA of the CDR3 is TGCGCCAGCAGCTTGACGACAGTCCAAGAGACCCAGTACTTC. The chain joins TRBV5-1 to TRBJ2-5; tentatively, D is TRBD1 (5 bases). CDR3 size: 14 residues. CDR1 is SGHRS, CDR2 YFSETQ, per germline. V was shortened by 1 base and J by 1 base, with 8 bases between the two germline ends.

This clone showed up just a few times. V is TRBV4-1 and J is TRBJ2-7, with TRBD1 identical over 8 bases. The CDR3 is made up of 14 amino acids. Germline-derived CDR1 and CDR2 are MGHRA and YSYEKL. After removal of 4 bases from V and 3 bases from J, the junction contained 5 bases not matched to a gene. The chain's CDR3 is CASSLMDRDYEQYF. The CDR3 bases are TGCGCCAGCAGCCTGATGGACAGGGACTACGAGCAGTACTTC.

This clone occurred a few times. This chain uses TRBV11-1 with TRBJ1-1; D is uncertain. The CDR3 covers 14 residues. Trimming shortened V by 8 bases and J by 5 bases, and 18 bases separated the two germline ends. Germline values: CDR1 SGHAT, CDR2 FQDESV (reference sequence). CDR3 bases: TGTGCCAGCTTACTATTGGTGTTTGGGACTGAAGCTTTCTTT. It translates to CASLLLVFGTEAFF.

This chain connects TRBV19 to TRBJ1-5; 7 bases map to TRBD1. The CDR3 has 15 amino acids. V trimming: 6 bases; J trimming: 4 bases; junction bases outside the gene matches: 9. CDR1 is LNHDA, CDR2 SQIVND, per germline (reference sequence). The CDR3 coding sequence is TGTGCCAGTAGAGTGGTACAGGGGAGGAATCAGCCCCAGCATTTT. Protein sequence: CASRVVQGRNQPQHF.

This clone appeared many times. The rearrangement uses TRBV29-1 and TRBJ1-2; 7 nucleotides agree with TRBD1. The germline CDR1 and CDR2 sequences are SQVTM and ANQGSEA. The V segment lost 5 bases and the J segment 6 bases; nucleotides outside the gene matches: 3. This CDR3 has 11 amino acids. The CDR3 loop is CSVYGQDGYTF. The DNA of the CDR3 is TGCAGCGTTTACGGACAGGATGGCTACACCTTC. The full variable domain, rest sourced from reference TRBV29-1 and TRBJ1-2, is SAVISQKPSRDICQRGTSLTIQCQVDSQVTMMFWYRQQPGQSLTLIATANQGSEATYESGFVIDKFPISRPNLTFSTLTVSNMSPEDSSIYLCSVYGQDGYTFGSGTRLTVV.

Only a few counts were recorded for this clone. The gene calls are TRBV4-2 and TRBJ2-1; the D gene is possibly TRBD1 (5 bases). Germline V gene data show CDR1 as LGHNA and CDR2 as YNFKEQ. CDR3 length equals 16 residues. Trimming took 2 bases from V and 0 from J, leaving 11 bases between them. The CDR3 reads CASSQPDMSSYNEQFF. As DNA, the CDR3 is TGTGCCAGCAGCCAACCGGACATGAGCTCCTACAATGAGCAGTTCTTC.

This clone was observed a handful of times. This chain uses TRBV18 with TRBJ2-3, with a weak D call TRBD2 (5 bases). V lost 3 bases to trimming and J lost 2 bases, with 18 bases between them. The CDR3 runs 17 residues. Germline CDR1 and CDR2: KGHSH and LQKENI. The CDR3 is CASSPLGLNPITDTQYF. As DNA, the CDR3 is TGTGCCAGCTCACCTTTAGGACTTAATCCTATCACAGATACGCAGTATTTT.

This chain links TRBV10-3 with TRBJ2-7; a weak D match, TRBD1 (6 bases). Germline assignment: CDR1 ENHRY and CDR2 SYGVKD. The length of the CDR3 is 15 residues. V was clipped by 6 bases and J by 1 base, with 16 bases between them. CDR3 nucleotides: TGTGCCATCAGGGGGGACAAGGACGTATCCTACGAGCAGTACTTC. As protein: CAIRGDKDVSYEQYF.